The 19 T cell receptor beta chains below all came from one sample that was sequenced in a study of shared clonotypes between healthy human individuals. Terminally differentiated effector memory CD45RA+ cells were excluded from the naive CD8 cells, which were CD45RO-negative and positively selected for CCR7. Sequencing used immunoSEQ multiplex PCR; TCRdb keeps in-frame clones, though not all of them. The sample has 2 million or so clones, approximately 94% seen once. Material for sequencing was naive CD8+ T cells sorted from blood. Receptors originate from a man younger than 35 in good health.

The rearrangement joins TRBV27 to TRBJ1-1; D might be TRBD1 (6 bases). The V end was cut by 5 bases, the J end by 4 bases, with 14 bases between. This CDR3 is built from 14 residues. CDR1 and CDR2 (germline): MNHEY, SMNVEV (reference sequence). CDR3 region: CASSPYREGTEAFF. The CDR3 DNA sequence: TGTGCCAGCAGTCCCTACAGGGAGGGCACTGAAGCTTTCTTT.

V and J are TRBV4-3 and TRBJ2-3; a weak D match, TRBD2 (5 bases). The length of the CDR3 is 15 residues. Germline CDR1 LGHNA, CDR2 YSLEER. Trimming stripped 0 bases from V and 2 bases from J, with 9 bases between. The CDR3 bases are TGCGCCAGCAGCCAAGATGTGGGAGACACAGATACGCAGTATTTT. Translation gives CASSQDVGDTDTQYF.

The rearrangement joins TRBV6-5 to TRBJ1-4; unclear D gene. V lost 5 bases to trimming and J lost 8 bases, with 12 bases between them. CDR1 is MNHEY and CDR2 is SVGAGI in the germline V gene. The CDR3 has 13 residues. The CDR3 DNA sequence: TGTGCCAGCAGTCCAGGTGTGTGGGAAAAACTGTTTTTT. Its translation: CASSPGVWEKLFF.

The chain carries TRBV15 and TRBJ2-2; D unclear. V lost 5 bases, J lost 1 base, and 14 bases lay in between. The CDR3 has 16 residues. The germline V gene has CDR1 LNHNV and CDR2 YYDKDF (reference sequence). The chain's CDR3 is CATSARFWENTGELFF. The CDR3 DNA sequence: TGTGCCACCAGCGCGAGGTTTTGGGAGAACACCGGGGAGCTGTTTTTT.

The rearrangement uses TRBV5-8 and TRBJ2-7; 7 bases map to TRBD2. Germline values: CDR1 SGHTS, CDR2 YDEGEE. Losses at the gene ends were 10 bases for V and 5 bases for J; bases not matched to a gene: 9. The CDR3 is 12 amino acids. The CDR3 spells CAGRGEGHEQYF. Written as DNA, the CDR3 is TGTGCCGGCCGGGGGGAGGGCCACGAGCAGTACTTC. Full variable domain (remainder filled in from reference TRBV5-8 and TRBJ2-7): EAGVTQSPTHLIKTRGQQATLRCSPISGHTSVYWYQQALGLGLQFLLWYDEGEERNRGNFPPRFSGRQFPNYSSELNVNALELEDSALYLCAGRGEGHEQYFGPGTRLTVT.

This clone came up once. The chain couples TRBV5-1 to TRBJ2-1, with D possibly called TRBD1 or TRBD2 (6 bases each). The CDR3 totals 16 residues. The germline V and J ends were trimmed by 3 bases and 1 base, with 14 bases remaining between them. Per the germline V gene, CDR1 is SGHRS and CDR2 is YFSETQ. CDR3 DNA sequence: TGCGCCAGCAGCTCGGACCCGGGGGCGTCCTACAATGAGCAGTTCTTC. Its translation is CASSSDPGASYNEQFF.

CDR3 loop: CASRTTQGRGTEAFF. DNA of the CDR3: TGTGCCAGCAGAACTACACAGGGCCGCGGCACTGAAGCTTTCTTT. The chain recombines TRBV6-5 with TRBJ1-1; a possible D gene is TRBD1 (6 bases). V lost 6 bases to trimming and J lost 4 bases, with 18 bases between them. Germline V lookup: CDR1 MNHEY, CDR2 SVGAGI. CDR3 length: 15 amino acids.

This clone was found once. V usage is TRBV5-8 and J usage is TRBJ2-3, with TRBD1 matching over 9 bases. Germline lookup yields CDR1 SGHTS and CDR2 YDEGEE. The V segment lost 4 bases and the J segment 0 bases; nucleotides outside the gene matches: 6. This CDR3 contains 16 residues. Written as DNA, the CDR3 is TGTGCCAGCAGCGAGGGACAGGGAGCTAGCACAGATACGCAGTATTTT. It is translated as CASSEGQGASTDTQYF.

The chain recombines TRBV28 with TRBJ2-7; no clear D. This CDR3 has 12 residues. The germline V gene has CDR1 MDHEN and CDR2 SYDVKM. Trimming took off 2 bases at V and 3 bases at J, with 5 bases between the two ends. CDR3 nucleotide sequence: TGTGCCAGCAGTTTACCCTTCTACGAGCAGTACTTC. This gives the protein CASSLPFYEQYF.

This sequence joins TRBV4-1 and TRBJ1-2, with 10 positions matching TRBD1. J gave up 6 bases and V 4 bases, and 5 bases lay outside the gene matches. From germline, CDR1 is MGHRA and CDR2 YSYEKL. The CDR3 runs to 14 residues. CDR3 in DNA: TGCGCCAGCAGCCTTGGGACAGGGGACGATGGCTACACCTTC. It translates to CASSLGTGDDGYTF.

The chain recombines TRBV5-4 with TRBJ1-1; no firm D call. Trimming removed 5 bases from V and 0 bases from J, with 8 bases in between. Germline CDR1 SGHNT, CDR2 YYREEE (reference sequence). The CDR3 consists of 13 residues. This CDR3 is CASRATVNTEAFF. The CDR3 DNA is TGTGCCAGCAGGGCGACGGTGAACACTGAAGCTTTCTTT.

CDR3 loop: CASSKAMGPRSNQPQHF. For the CDR3, the DNA is TGTGCCAGTAGTAAGGCGATGGGTCCTAGAAGCAATCAGCCCCAGCATTTT. The chain combines TRBV19 with TRBJ1-5, with D uncertain. V was pared by 4 bases and J by 1 base, with 17 bases between. This CDR3 is built from 17 residues. Germline values: CDR1 LNHDA, CDR2 SQIVND (reference sequence).

This rearrangement joins TRBV10-2 to TRBJ2-2; D is unclear. This CDR3 contains 15 residues. V lost 6 bases and J 0 bases, leaving 11 bases between the germline ends. Germline V CDR1 and CDR2: WSHSY, SAAADI. The CDR3 DNA sequence: TGCGCCAGCAGAGTGGGGATTTCGAACACCGGGGAGCTGTTTTTT. Its protein is CASRVGISNTGELFF.

The rearrangement joins TRBV4-3 to TRBJ1-2; 10 positions agree with TRBD1. Germline CDR1 reads LGHNA; CDR2 reads YSLEER. The V segment lost 1 base and the J segment 8 bases; nucleotides outside the gene matches: 10. CDR3 length: 16 amino acids. For the CDR3, the DNA is TGCGCCAGCAGCCAAGCTTTAGCGGGGACAGGGGTGGGCTACACCTTC. Translating it yields CASSQALAGTGVGYTF.

There are a few counts of this clone. The rearrangement uses TRBV6-1 and TRBJ1-4, with TRBD1 matching over 9 bases. The CDR3 runs 15 residues. The germline V gene has CDR1 MNHNS and CDR2 SASEGT. The J segment lost 8 bases and the V segment lost 4 bases, leaving 8 bases of the junction unmatched. The CDR3 region has the DNA TGTGCCAGCAGTGCCCGGGACAGGGCGAGAGAAAAACTGTTTTTT. Its protein product is CASSARDRAREKLFF.

The gene calls are TRBV27 and TRBJ1-1; no firm D call. This CDR3 is built from 13 residues. V lost 2 bases and J lost 1, with 5 bases in between. Germline lookup yields CDR1 MNHEY and CDR2 SMNVEV (reference sequence). The CDR3 here is CASSLASNTEAFF. The CDR3, as DNA: TGTGCCAGCAGTTTAGCCTCGAACACTGAAGCTTTCTTT.

The chain joins TRBV4-2 to TRBJ2-7; D is possibly TRBD2 (5 bases). V was trimmed by 0 bases and J by 2 bases, leaving 14 bases between them. The CDR3 is 16 amino acids. Germline-derived CDR1 and CDR2 are LGHNA and YNFKEQ. CDR3 nucleotide sequence: TGTGCCAGCAGCCAAGAAACGAGCGGCTATACCTACGAGCAGTACTTC. This translates into CASSQETSGYTYEQYF.

The chain carries TRBV13 and TRBJ2-3; D call uncertain. Germline V gene data show CDR1 as PRHDT and CDR2 as FYEKMQ (reference sequence). The V gene lost 3 bases and the J gene lost 4 bases, with 11 bases spanning the gap. This CDR3 is built from 14 residues. DNA of the CDR3: TGTGCCAGCAGCTTTGGCCCCCTGGCAGATACGCAGTATTTT. It specifies CASSFGPLADTQYF.

The rearrangement links TRBV4-1 to TRBJ2-3; D is perhaps TRBD2 (6 bases). Germline CDR1 and CDR2: MGHRA and YSYEKL. This CDR3 has 15 amino acids. Trimming removed 5 bases from V and 1 base from J, with 13 bases in between. This CDR3 reads CASSAGTYRTDTQYF. The CDR3 nucleotides are TGCGCCAGCAGCGCAGGGACTTACCGCACAGATACGCAGTATTTT.